Given below is one T cell receptor beta chain in context. Its antigen is as yet unknown. TCRdb reworked the 5' RACE reads into one entry per CDR3 protein, no DNA. The sample is made up of approximately 380,000 distinct CDR3 sequences, and the top ten hold roughly 2.6% of it. This sample was taken from a study of monozygotic twins with inflammatory bowel disease. Notes on the study in general: It was in IBD patients that TCRbeta diversity (inverse Simpson) was lower than in healthy co-twins.

The sequenced sample was blood. This clonotype was obtained from a human donor with ulcerative colitis or Crohn's disease, or a healthy co-twin of an affected twin (not recorded which).

CDR3 protein: CASSLEGLAGGGSYNEQFF. V and J are TRBV11-2 and TRBJ2-1; TCRdb calls TRBD2, which cannot be checked without DNA. Germline loops: CDR1 SGHAT, CDR2 FQNNGV. The CDR3 sequence is 19 residues long.